This TCR beta chain originates from a study of cytomegalovirus exposure and HLA in healthy donors. CDR3 size: 13 residues. Between the trimmed V and J ends, which lost 5 bases and 7 bases, there was a span of 14 bases. Germline CDR1 is MNHEY and CDR2 is SMNVEV (reference sequence). This PCR relied on a set of 60 Vbeta primers and 13 Jbeta primers. The data were produced by immunoSEQ multiplex PCR, yet TCRdb's version contains in-frame clones alone and is incomplete. This sample has about 200,000 clones, with 82% found just once. The J gene is TRBJ1-2, the V gene TRBV27; perhaps TRBD1 as D (5 bases). The clonotype comes from a woman in her forties in good health and CMV-seronegative. Material: PBMCs. CDR3 loop: CASSPRTSGGYTF. CDR3 bases: TGTGCCAGCAGTCCGCGGACAAGTGGTGGCTACACCTTC.